This TCR beta chain came from a study of cytomegalovirus exposure and HLA in healthy donors. Study-level findings and limits: An Asian-associated ancestry cluster reportedly showed fewer N-insertions than the approximately 650-donor mean in a later analysis. Further analysis was carried out later, and it showed several of the most significant clusters appearing linked to common viral pathogens. Reportedly, TCR beta sequences accurately predicted HLA-A and HLA-B alleles in most subjects. Some V segments, including TRBV6-2 and TRBV6-3, were excluded as indistinguishable.

As concerns this clone: What it recognizes is unknown. The junction shows a germline mismatch at one end, possibly a read error.

This CDR3 is 12 amino acids long. Per germline, CDR1 SQVTM and CDR2 ANQGSEA. The PCR used 60 Vbeta and 13 Jbeta primers. Here immunoSEQ multiplex PCR was the method, and the copy in TCRdb shows in-frame clones only, minus some. The sample contains approximately 80,000 clones, 70% to 85% of which appear only once. The sample was PBMCs. This TCR came from a man aged 30-40 years in good health and CMV-seropositive. V is TRBV29-1 and J is TRBJ1-5, with D tentatively TRBD1 (6 bases). Here the CDR3 reads CSVVTGNQPQNF. The CDR3, as DNA: TGCAGCGTTGTAACAGGGAATCAGCCCCAGAATTTT. Together with reference TRBV29-1 and TRBJ1-5, the CDR3 gives the full variable domain: SAVISQKPSRDICQRGTSLTIQCQVDSQVTMMFWYRQQPGQSLTLIATANQGSEATYESGFVIDKFPISRPNLTFSTLTVSNMSPEDSSIYLCSVVTGNQPQNFGDGTRLSIL.